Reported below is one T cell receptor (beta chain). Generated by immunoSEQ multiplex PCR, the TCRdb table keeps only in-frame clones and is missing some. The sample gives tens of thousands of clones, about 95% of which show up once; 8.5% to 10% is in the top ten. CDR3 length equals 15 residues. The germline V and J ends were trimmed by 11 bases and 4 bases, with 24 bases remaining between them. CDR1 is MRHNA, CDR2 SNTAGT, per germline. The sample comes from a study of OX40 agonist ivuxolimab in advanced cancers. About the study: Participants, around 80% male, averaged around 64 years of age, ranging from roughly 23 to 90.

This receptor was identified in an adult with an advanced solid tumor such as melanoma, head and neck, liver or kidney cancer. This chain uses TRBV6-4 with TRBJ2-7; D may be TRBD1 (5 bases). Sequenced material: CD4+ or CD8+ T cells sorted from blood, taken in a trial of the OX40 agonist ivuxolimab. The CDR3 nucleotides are TGTGCCTCACAACACAGGAACACCAAGGCTTACGAGCAGTACTTC. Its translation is CASQHRNTKAYEQYF.